These 27 T cell receptor beta chains came from one sample sequenced in a study of blood T cell repertoires in COVID-19. Profiled with immunoSEQ multiplex PCR; TCRdb holds only in-frame clones, not every one. The sample lists roughly 150,000 clones; approximately 86% were seen once. Sequenced sample: peripheral blood. These receptors were collected from a woman of 80 years or more with active or convalescent COVID-19.

This clone was seen a single time. V gene TRBV18 combines with J gene TRBJ2-7; possible D gene TRBD2, 6 bases. V was clipped by 2 bases and J by 5 bases, with 19 bases between them. The CDR3 consists of 16 residues. From germline, CDR1 is KGHSH and CDR2 LQKENI. This CDR3 is CASSPGSGYAWDEQYF. The CDR3 DNA sequence: TGTGCCAGCTCACCAGGGAGCGGGTATGCCTGGGACGAGCAGTACTTC.

Note on this clone: The sample has other DNA sequences that encode this CDR3 too. This chain connects TRBV7-9 to TRBJ2-7, with 13 bases identical to TRBD2. The length of the CDR3 is 15 residues. From germline, CDR1 is SEHNR and CDR2 FQNEAQ (reference sequence). V gave up 6 bases and J gave up 0 bases; unmatched junction bases: 2. CDR3 loop: CASRGTSGTSYEQYF. The DNA for the CDR3 is TGTGCCAGCAGGGGGACTAGCGGGACCTCCTACGAGCAGTACTTC.

The V gene is TRBV25-1, the J gene TRBJ2-5; D might be TRBD2 (5 bases). Per germline, CDR1 MGHDK and CDR2 SYGVNS. This CDR3 comprises 13 residues. V gave up 8 bases and J gave up 5 bases, with 15 bases separating them. Here the CDR3 DNA reads TGTGCCAGCGGACTCGGGGTGCCGGAGACCCAGTACTTC. Translation gives CASGLGVPETQYF.

V usage is TRBV5-1 and J usage is TRBJ2-7; 8 bases align to TRBD1. CDR3 length: 14 amino acids. The V gene end was trimmed by 4 bases and the J gene end by 2 bases; junction bases not matched to a gene: 5. Germline values: CDR1 SGHRS, CDR2 YFSETQ. The CDR3 here is CASSRDRSTYEQYF. The CDR3 DNA sequence: TGCGCCAGCAGCCGGGACAGGAGCACCTACGAGCAGTACTTC.

The chain uses TRBV28 and TRBJ1-2, with TRBD1 matching over 10 bases. This CDR3 has 15 amino acids. V lost 5 bases to trimming and J lost 6 bases; unmatched junction nucleotides: 9. Looked up from germline, CDR1 is MDHEN and CDR2 is SYDVKM. CDR3 amino acids: CASSPTGGGRDGYTF. The CDR3, as DNA: TGTGCCAGCAGTCCGACAGGGGGCGGAAGGGATGGCTACACCTTC.

This chain connects TRBV7-8 to TRBJ2-1; 12 bases are a match to TRBD2. Per the germline V gene, CDR1 is SGHVS and CDR2 is FQNEAQ. The CDR3 extends over 17 amino acids. The junction had 6 bases not matched to a gene; V was cut back by 4 bases and J by 2 bases. CDR3 loop: CASSSSGRGGTYNEQFF. CDR3 in DNA: TGTGCCAGCAGCTCTAGCGGGAGGGGGGGTACCTACAATGAGCAGTTCTTC.

This chain links TRBV6-5 with TRBJ2-2, with D tentatively TRBD1 (6 bases). CDR1 is MNHEY and CDR2 is SVGAGI in the germline V gene. The CDR3 runs to 11 residues. V was cut by 7 bases and J by 10 bases, with 10 bases left in between. The CDR3 sequence is CASKGVAELFF. CDR3 DNA: TGTGCCAGCAAGGGGGTTGCGGAGCTGTTTTTT.

V and J are TRBV6-5 and TRBJ2-1, with 11 bases that match TRBD2. V lost 6 bases and J lost 8; bases outside the gene matches: 9. There are 15 residues in the CDR3. Per the germline V gene, CDR1 is MNHEY and CDR2 is SVGAGI. CDR3 coding DNA: TGTGCCAGCAGGGGAATAGCGGGAGGGATCGATGAGCAGTTCTTC. It codes for CASRGIAGGIDEQFF.

The V and J genes are TRBV5-1 and TRBJ1-3; D gene uncertain. With 3 bases removed from V and 4 bases from J, the gap between germline ends came to 14 bases. Germline values: CDR1 SGHRS, CDR2 YFSETQ. This CDR3 region has 15 residues. CDR3 loop: CASSWESGQGNTIYF. CDR3 nucleotide sequence: TGCGCCAGCAGCTGGGAGTCCGGCCAGGGAAACACCATATATTTT.

V is TRBV30 and J is TRBJ1-2; D is undetermined. Germline-derived CDR1 and CDR2 are GTSNPN and SVGIG (reference sequence). This CDR3 has 15 amino acids. Trimming shortened V by 2 bases and J by 6 bases, and 19 bases separated the two germline ends. In nucleotides, the CDR3 is TGTGCCTGGAGTCGTAGTAGAGGGATATCTGATGGCTACACCTTC. Its translation is CAWSRSRGISDGYTF.

The chain couples TRBV7-3 to TRBJ2-3, with 10 bases lining up with TRBD2. Looked up from germline, CDR1 is SGHTA and CDR2 is FQGTGA. V lost 5 bases to trimming and J lost 1 base; unmatched junction nucleotides: 9. CDR3 length equals 17 residues. In DNA, the CDR3 is TGTGCCAGCAGCATCATAGCGGGAGGTTCAGGCACAGATACGCAGTATTTT. This sequence encodes CASSIIAGGSGTDTQYF.

V and J are TRBV5-8 and TRBJ2-1; D unclear. CDR3 length: 9 amino acids. CDR1 SGHTS and CDR2 YDEGEE come from the germline V gene. With 3 bases removed from V and 15 bases from J, the gap between germline ends came to 7 bases. Here the CDR3 DNA reads TGTGCCAGCAGCTGGTTAGCGTTCTTC. It yields the protein CASSWLAFF.

The chain combines TRBV5-1 with TRBJ2-3; D ambiguous. V lost 0 bases, J lost 6 bases, and 5 bases lay in between. Germline V gene data show CDR1 as SGHRS and CDR2 as YFSETQ. CDR3 size: 12 residues. The CDR3 nucleotides read TGCGCCAGCAGCTTGGAACTCGATACGCAGTATTTT. It is translated as CASSLELDTQYF.

This chain connects TRBV9 to TRBJ1-5; TRBD1 aligns across 9 bases. V lost 4 bases and J lost 8; bases outside the gene matches: 4. CDR1 is SGDLS and CDR2 is YYNGEE in the germline V gene. This CDR3 region has 13 residues. The chain's CDR3 is CASSKRTGEPQHF. CDR3 coding DNA: TGTGCCAGCAGCAAAAGGACAGGGGAGCCCCAGCATTTT. Full variable domain (missing parts from reference TRBV9 and TRBJ1-5): DSGVTQTPKHLITATGQRVTLRCSPRSGDLSVYWYQQSLDQGLQFLIQYYNGEERAKGNILERFSAQQFPDLHSELNLSSLELGDSALYFCASSKRTGEPQHFGDGTRLSIL.

The J gene is TRBJ2-1, the V gene TRBV15, with TRBD2 matching over 9 bases. The CDR3 loop spans 19 amino acids. Trimming removed 0 bases from V and 0 bases from J; junction bases left unmatched: 9. Looked up from germline, CDR1 is LNHNV and CDR2 is YYDKDF (reference sequence). CDR3 in DNA: TGTGCCACCAGCAGAGATCTCACTAGCGGGTTAGGCTCCTACAATGAGCAGTTCTTC. This codes for CATSRDLTSGLGSYNEQFF.

The chain couples TRBV19 to TRBJ2-7; 8 bases align to TRBD1. The CDR3 loop spans 13 amino acids. The junction had 2 bases not matched to a gene; V was cut back by 5 bases and J by 2 bases. Germline lookup yields CDR1 LNHDA and CDR2 SQIVND (reference sequence). CDR3 coding DNA: TGTGCCAGTAGTGCGGACAGGGCCTACGAGCAGTACTTC. Protein product: CASSADRAYEQYF.

The chain uses TRBV5-6 and TRBJ2-2, with D tentatively TRBD1 (7 bases). The CDR3 has 16 amino acids. Germline V gene sequence: CDR1 SGHDT, CDR2 YYEEEE. V lost 0 bases and J 7 bases, leaving 16 bases between the germline ends. In DNA, the CDR3 is TGTGCCAGCAGCTTGGGACAGGGAGGTTATAGCGGGGAGCTGTTTTTT. Translating it yields CASSLGQGGYSGELFF.

This sequence joins TRBV4-1 and TRBJ1-5, with D tentatively TRBD1 (5 bases). V was pared by 1 base and J by 9 bases, with 16 bases between. The CDR3 contains 15 residues. Germline CDR1 reads MGHRA; CDR2 reads YSYEKL. The CDR3 DNA reads as TGCGCCAGCAGCCAAGGCCTCGACAGTTCTAGGCCCCAGCATTTT. Translating it yields CASSQGLDSSRPQHF.

The V call is TRBV27, the J call TRBJ1-5; D might be TRBD1 (5 bases). Deletions cut 6 bases from V and 2 bases from J, with 20 bases between. The germline V gene has CDR1 MNHEY and CDR2 SMNVEV (reference sequence). The CDR3 runs to 17 residues. The CDR3 DNA sequence: TGTGCCAGCAGACCCGTTGTTGGGGCAAGAGGCAATCAGCCCCAGCATTTT. Amino acids: CASRPVVGARGNQPQHF.

The chain links TRBV18 to TRBJ2-5; 8 positions agree with TRBD2. CDR3 size: 13 residues. Germline CDR1 is KGHSH and CDR2 is LQKENI. Losses at the gene ends were 5 bases for V and 5 bases for J; bases not matched to a gene: 4. The CDR3 nucleotides are TGTGCCAGCTCATCGACTAGCGTGGAGACCCAGTACTTC. Translation gives CASSSTSVETQYF.

V and J are TRBV5-1 and TRBJ2-5; D is unresolved. V dropped 1 base and J dropped 4 bases, with 8 bases sitting between them. The germline V gene has CDR1 SGHRS and CDR2 YFSETQ. The CDR3 contains 13 residues. In DNA, the CDR3 is TGCGCCAGCAGCTTGTACCAGGCAGAGACCCAGTACTTC. Its translation: CASSLYQAETQYF.

This chain uses TRBV30 with TRBJ2-1; the D is unclear. This CDR3 is 12 amino acids long. Germline loops: CDR1 GTSNPN, CDR2 SVGIG (reference sequence). The V and J ends lost 7 bases and 8 bases respectively, with 15 bases between them. CDR3 DNA sequence: TGTGCCTTGGATCCCCGCGGCTATGAGCAGTTCTTC. Protein product: CALDPRGYEQFF.

This chain uses TRBV5-1 with TRBJ1-1; 8 nucleotides align to TRBD1. The CDR3 has 15 amino acids. The J segment lost 7 bases and the V segment lost 4 bases, leaving 12 bases of the junction unmatched. Germline-derived CDR1 and CDR2 are SGHRS and YFSETQ. The CDR3 here is CASSLGPGGAGEAFF. CDR3 nucleotide sequence: TGCGCCAGCAGCCTGGGGCCAGGGGGCGCGGGTGAAGCTTTCTTT.

This rearrangement joins TRBV23-1 to TRBJ1-1, with 8 bases identical to TRBD1. TRBV23-1 falls under the ORF class, with uncertain function. The V segment lost 0 bases and the J segment 0 bases; nucleotides outside the gene matches: 12. The length of the CDR3 is 19 residues. CDR3 in amino acids: CASSQSGGTGKQMNTEAFF. The CDR3 DNA is TGCGCCAGCAGTCAATCCGGCGGGACAGGCAAACAAATGAACACTGAAGCTTTCTTT.

This chain joins TRBV27 and TRBJ2-7; D is ambiguous. The CDR3 is 12 residues long. V was cut by 3 bases and J by 1 base, with 4 bases left in between. Germline lookup yields CDR1 MNHEY and CDR2 SMNVEV (reference sequence). The CDR3 DNA reads TGTGCCAGCAGTTTCCTTTCCTACGAGCAGTACTTC. It specifies CASSFLSYEQYF.

V is TRBV19 and J is TRBJ1-5, with D possibly matching TRBD1 (6 bases). The germline V gene encodes CDR1 LNHDA and CDR2 SQIVND (reference sequence). Trimming cost V 4 bases and J 7 bases, with 20 bases left between them. The CDR3 is made up of 16 amino acids. CDR3 region: CASSNPTGIMGQPQHF. Written as DNA, the CDR3 is TGTGCCAGTAGTAACCCGACAGGAATTATGGGCCAGCCCCAGCATTTT.

The chain uses TRBV5-4 and TRBJ2-3; a weak D match, TRBD2 (6 bases). Germline values: CDR1 SGHNT, CDR2 YYREEE (reference sequence). V was trimmed by 0 bases and J by 0 bases, leaving 11 bases between them. This CDR3 region has 16 residues. The CDR3 loop reads CASSLGGGISTDTQYF. In DNA, the CDR3 is TGTGCCAGCAGCTTGGGGGGCGGGATAAGCACAGATACGCAGTATTTT.